This T cell receptor (beta chain) was captured in a study of response to subunit inactivated influenza vaccine. Broader study findings: Researchers suggested that each seasonal influenza vaccination recruits few new T cells.

This clonotype has a handful of counts. Its specificity is not known. Each CDR3 protein is one row after TCRdb ran MiXCR on the RT-PCR reads. The sample lists roughly 630,000 distinct CDR3 sequences, around 15% seen once, with 7.6% in the top ten. V was pared by 1 base and J by 2 bases, with 12 bases between. CDR3 length: 16 residues. CDR1 is SGHVS, CDR2 FQNEAQ, per germline. The specimen comprised PBMCs from blood, sampled roughly 2 weeks before vaccination. The receptor comes from a man in his forties or fifties who received an inactivated influenza vaccine. This chain uses TRBV7-8 with TRBJ2-1, with a possible D match to TRBD1 (5 bases). For the CDR3, the DNA is TGTGCCAGCAGCTTAGAAAGGGGCACAGCCTACAATGAGCAGTTCTTC. Translating it yields CASSLERGTAYNEQFF.